This T cell receptor (beta chain) comes out of a study of shared clonotypes between healthy human individuals. The repertoire was sequenced with immunoSEQ multiplex PCR; TCRdb's copy has only in-frame clones and lacks some. The sample shows approximately 2.5 million clones, around nine tenths of them seen only once. Looked up from germline, CDR1 is MNHNY and CDR2 is SVGAGI (reference sequence). CDR3 size: 14 residues. Between the trimmed V and J ends, which lost 5 bases and 2 bases, there was a span of 12 bases. The rearrangement links TRBV6-6 to TRBJ1-2; D gene unclear. This clonotype was obtained from a man aged 18 to 29 in good health. Specimen: naive CD4+ T cells sorted from blood. The subset here: CD45RA+ positively selected. DNA of the CDR3: TGTGCCAGCAGTAGCAAGACCCAGAACTATGGCTACACCTTC. This encodes CASSSKTQNYGYTF.